Each of the 29 T cell receptor beta chains below was sequenced from the same sample in a study of CD8 T cells in Susac syndrome. cDNA came from about 0.5 to 1 ug RNA primed by random hexamers. MiXCR was run by TCRdb on the immunoSEQ multiplex PCR reads, yielding one entry per CDR3 protein. Of 25,000 to 30,000 distinct CDR3 sequences listed, 94% are singletons. Sequencing used CD8+ T cells from PBMCs. Every receptor here comes from a human donor in good health.

In DNA form, the CDR3 reads TGCAGCGTTGAGGGTTTGCGGGAAAGCTCCTACAATGAGCAGTTCTTC. It encodes CSVEGLRESSYNEQFF. The V and J genes are TRBV29-1 and TRBJ2-1, with D tentatively TRBD2 (6 bases). Trimming took off 3 bases at V and 0 bases at J, with 15 bases between the two ends. CDR1 is SQVTM, CDR2 ANQGSEA, per germline. CDR3 length equals 16 residues.

The chain recombines TRBV7-8 with TRBJ2-1, with TRBD2 matching over 12 bases. With 5 bases clipped from V and 6 bases from J, the junction kept 8 bases outside the gene matches. The CDR3 is 16 residues long. Germline V gene data show CDR1 as SGHVS and CDR2 as FQNEAQ. CDR3 protein: CASSPRTSGALNEQFF. DNA for the CDR3: TGTGCCAGCAGCCCCCGGACTAGCGGGGCCCTCAATGAGCAGTTCTTC. Full variable domain (outside the CDR3, taken from reference TRBV7-8 and TRBJ2-1): GAGVSQSPRYKVAKRGQDVALRCDPISGHVSLFWYQQALGQGPEFLTYFQNEAQLDKSGLPSDRFFAERPEGSVSTLKIQRTQQEDSAVYLCASSPRTSGALNEQFFGPGTRLTVL.

The gene calls are TRBV27 and TRBJ1-5, with TRBD1 matching 8 bases. This CDR3 region has 15 residues. Germline V gene lookup returns CDR1 MNHEY and CDR2 SMNVEV (reference sequence). Trimming cost V 3 bases and J 3 bases; bases outside gene matches: 4. In nucleotides, the CDR3 is TGTGCCAGCAGTTTGACAGGGGCTATCAATCAGCCCCAGCATTTT. It is translated as CASSLTGAINQPQHF.

A single count supports this clonotype. The chain is built from TRBV7-2 and TRBJ2-7, with D hard to call. The germline gives CDR1 SGHTA, CDR2 FQGNSA. Trimming left V 2 bases short and J 0 bases short, with 11 bases between. The CDR3 covers 15 residues. CDR3 nucleotides: TGTGCCAGCAGCTTACGTTATGGTTTCTCCTACGAGCAGTACTTC. Translated: CASSLRYGFSYEQYF.

The rearrangement uses TRBV6-5 and TRBJ1-2; D is unclear. Germline V gives CDR1 MNHEY, CDR2 SVGAGI. Trimming took 2 bases from V and 4 from J, leaving 14 bases between them. The CDR3 length is 15 residues. The CDR3 here is CASSYEQDVSYGYTF. The CDR3, as DNA: TGTGCCAGCAGTTACGAGCAAGATGTTAGCTATGGCTACACCTTC.

V and J are TRBV6-1 and TRBJ2-5; no clear D. V lost 7 bases and J lost 3, with 6 bases in between. In germline, CDR1 is MNHNS, CDR2 SASEGT. The length of the CDR3 is 11 residues. DNA of the CDR3: TGTGCCAGCATCCCAAAAGAGACCCAGTACTTC. Protein product: CASIPKETQYF.

The rearrangement uses TRBV20-1 and TRBJ2-7; TRBD1 is a possible D gene (5 bases). CDR1 and CDR2 from the germline V gene are DFQATT and SNEGSKA (reference sequence). This CDR3 has 11 amino acids. V dropped 4 bases and J dropped 5 bases, with 9 bases sitting between them. CDR3 loop: CSATDSDEQYF. The CDR3 DNA is TGCAGTGCTACAGACAGCGACGAGCAGTACTTC.

The V gene is TRBV6-2 or TRBV6-3, the J gene TRBJ2-3, with 7 bases fitting TRBD2. The CDR3 is made up of 12 amino acids. Trimming cost V 7 bases and J 5 bases; bases outside gene matches: 3. The V gene's germline CDR1 is MNHEY and CDR2 SVGEGT. The CDR3 loop reads CASKLAGDTQYF. CDR3 sequence (DNA): TGTGCCAGCAAATTAGCGGGAGATACGCAGTATTTT.

J is TRBJ1-5 and V is TRBV5-5; a weak D match, TRBD1 (6 bases). The CDR3 totals 14 residues. Trimming took off 4 bases at V and 4 bases at J, with 12 bases between the two ends. CDR1 and CDR2 (germline): SGHKS, YYEKEE (reference sequence). The CDR3 loop reads CASSLDSLNQPQHF. The CDR3 nucleotides are TGTGCCAGCAGCCTGGACAGCCTTAATCAGCCCCAGCATTTT.

This chain connects TRBV29-1 to TRBJ2-3, with 7 bases matching TRBD2. The CDR3 totals 14 residues. CDR1 and CDR2 from the germline V gene are SQVTM and ANQGSEA. Unmatched junction bases numbered 5, after V lost 3 bases and J lost 2 bases. This CDR3 is CSVEAGELTDTQYF. For the CDR3, the DNA is TGCAGCGTTGAGGCGGGGGAACTCACAGATACGCAGTATTTT.

V and J are TRBV6-4 and TRBJ2-1; 8 bases align to TRBD1. The trim removed 3 bases at V and 7 bases at J, leaving 8 bases unmatched. This CDR3 spans 15 amino acids. Germline V lookup: CDR1 MRHNA, CDR2 SNTAGT. In DNA, the CDR3 is TGTGCCAGCAGTGAAGGGGCAGGGGGCCAGAATGAGCAGTTCTTC. Encoded protein: CASSEGAGGQNEQFF.

CDR3 in amino acids: CSVLSGTGDYEQYF. The CDR3 DNA reads as TGCAGCGTTCTCTCCGGGACAGGAGATTACGAGCAGTACTTC. This sequence joins TRBV29-1 and TRBJ2-7, with 8 bases lining up with TRBD1. V lost 5 bases, J lost 4 bases, and 10 bases stayed unmatched. Germline V gives CDR1 SQVTM, CDR2 ANQGSEA. This CDR3 region has 14 residues.

V gene TRBV12-3 or TRBV12-4 combines with J gene TRBJ2-7; 7 bases match TRBD1. J lost 2 bases, V lost 5 bases, and 3 bases had no gene match. This CDR3 has 13 residues. The CDR3 sequence is CASSIGQAYEQYF. The CDR3 nucleotides are TGTGCCAGCAGTATCGGACAGGCCTACGAGCAGTACTTC.

The chain is built from TRBV6-6 and TRBJ1-4; TRBD1 might be the D (5 bases). V lost 9 bases to trimming and J lost 8 bases, with 19 bases between them. The germline V gene encodes CDR1 MNHNY and CDR2 SVGAGI (reference sequence). The CDR3 covers 14 residues. The CDR3 DNA follows: TGTGCCAGTATACAGGTACCAATGACGGAAAAACTGTTTTTT. It encodes CASIQVPMTEKLFF.

V and J are TRBV20-1 and TRBJ2-7, with 10 positions matching TRBD2. Germline CDR1 DFQATT, CDR2 SNEGSKA (reference sequence). This CDR3 contains 15 residues. With 0 bases clipped from V and 0 bases from J, the junction kept 2 bases outside the gene matches. The CDR3 DNA sequence: TGCAGTGCTAGAGATCTAGCGGGGGACTCCTACGAGCAGTACTTC. This translates into CSARDLAGDSYEQYF.

The chain combines TRBV2 with TRBJ2-7; TRBD2 might be the D (5 bases). The CDR3 sequence is 13 residues long. V lost 4 bases and J 7 bases, leaving 14 bases between the germline ends. Germline V CDR1 and CDR2: SNHLY, FYNNEI. CDR3 in amino acids: CASSVEQRSEQYF. For the CDR3, the DNA is TGTGCCAGCAGTGTTGAACAGCGGTCAGAGCAGTACTTC.

The chain couples TRBV20-1 to TRBJ2-1; TRBD1 is a possible D gene (5 bases). Per the germline V gene, CDR1 is DFQATT and CDR2 is SNEGSKA (reference sequence). With 0 bases removed from V and 0 bases from J, the gap between germline ends came to 9 bases. CDR3 size: 15 residues. The CDR3 DNA reads as TGCAGTGCTAGAGATGGGGCCACCTCCTACAATGAGCAGTTCTTC. Translation gives CSARDGATSYNEQFF.

The gene calls are TRBV27 and TRBJ2-1; 10 bases match TRBD2. Germline V gene data show CDR1 as MNHEY and CDR2 as SMNVEV (reference sequence). The CDR3 contains 14 residues. The V and J ends lost 2 bases and 9 bases, in that order; junction bases with no gene match: 4. CDR3 in DNA: TGTGCCAGCAGTTTAAGCGGGGGGGCCGTTGAGCAGTTCTTC. Translation gives CASSLSGGAVEQFF.

This clonotype was seen only once. This chain uses TRBV12-3 or TRBV12-4 with TRBJ1-2, with D hard to call. V was shortened by 2 bases and J by 3 bases, with 7 bases between the two germline ends. The CDR3 runs 13 residues. Here the CDR3 reads CASSLTKHYGYTF. CDR3 in DNA: TGTGCCAGCAGTTTAACTAAGCACTATGGCTACACCTTC.

This chain connects TRBV6-5 to TRBJ1-5, with TRBD1 matching 8 bases. V lost 8 bases to trimming and J lost 13 bases; unmatched junction nucleotides: 10. The CDR3 is made up of 12 amino acids. In germline, CDR1 is MNHEY, CDR2 SVGAGI. The CDR3 DNA reads TGTGCCAGCGGACAGGGAGGTCAGGCGCAGCATTTT. Translation: CASGQGGQAQHF.

This rearrangement joins TRBV6-2 or TRBV6-3 to TRBJ2-2; D unclear. V lost 5 bases and J lost 1, with 2 bases in between. Germline V lookup: CDR1 MNHEY, CDR2 SVGEGT. The CDR3 spans 12 residues. The chain's CDR3 is CASSGNTGELFF. The CDR3 DNA reads TGTGCCAGCAGTGGGAACACCGGGGAGCTGTTTTTT.

The rearrangement uses TRBV9 and TRBJ2-3; the match to TRBD2 covers 13 bases. There are 17 residues in the CDR3. V shed 4 bases and J 0 bases; nucleotides not matched to a gene: 5. CDR1 is SGDLS and CDR2 is YYNGEE in the germline V gene. The CDR3 loop is CASSSGLAGTSTDTQYF. The DNA for the CDR3 is TGTGCCAGCAGCTCGGGACTAGCGGGGACTAGCACAGATACGCAGTATTTT.

This chain uses TRBV13 with TRBJ2-2; D remains unclear. There are 15 residues in the CDR3. Germline CDR1 and CDR2: PRHDT and FYEKMQ (reference sequence). Trimming took 3 bases from V and 0 from J, leaving 8 bases between them. CDR3 sequence: CASSFVNSNTGELFF. The CDR3 DNA follows: TGTGCCAGCAGCTTCGTAAATTCGAACACCGGGGAGCTGTTTTTT.

The chain joins TRBV12-5 to TRBJ2-7; D uncertain. Germline values: CDR1 LGHNT, CDR2 FRNRAP. This CDR3 comprises 13 residues. The V gene lost 6 bases and the J gene lost 2 bases, with 11 bases spanning the gap. CDR3 nucleotides: TGTGCTAGTGGACCTTACGGTACCTACGAGCAGTACTTC. It codes for CASGPYGTYEQYF. The complete variable domain, with remaining parts taken from reference TRBV12-5 and TRBJ2-7, reads DARVTQTPRHKVTEMGQEVTMRCQPILGHNTVFWYRQTMMQGLELLAYFRNRAPLDDSGMPKDRFSAEMPDATLATLKIQPSEPRDSAVYFCASGPYGTYEQYFGPGTRLTVT.

The J gene is TRBJ2-1, the V gene TRBV6-2 or TRBV6-3; no clear D gene. This CDR3 spans 16 amino acids. Germline loops: CDR1 MNHEY, CDR2 SVGEGT. V lost 2 bases and J lost 6, with 17 bases in between. The CDR3, as DNA: TGTGCCAGCAGTTACCCACACCTTACGGTACGCAATGAGCAGTTCTTC. Residues: CASSYPHLTVRNEQFF.

The genes are TRBV5-1 and TRBJ2-5; D is unclear. CDR1 and CDR2 from the germline V gene are SGHRS and YFSETQ. V shed 3 bases and J shed 1 base, with 7 bases lying between them. The CDR3 spans 13 residues. CDR3 residues: CASSSLGQETQYF. The CDR3 nucleotides read TGCGCCAGCAGCTCATTGGGCCAAGAGACCCAGTACTTC.

The chain recombines TRBV7-9 with TRBJ2-5, with D hard to call. Germline lookup yields CDR1 SEHNR and CDR2 FQNEAQ (reference sequence). Trimming removed 0 bases at V and 2 bases at J, with 4 bases between. The CDR3 loop spans 13 amino acids. CDR3 loop: CASSLAVQETQYF. The CDR3 DNA is TGTGCCAGCAGCTTAGCTGTTCAAGAGACCCAGTACTTC.

The table lists this clonotype with a count of one. This CDR3 reads CATSMGQLNEQFF. The CDR3 DNA reads TGTGCCACCAGCATGGGACAGCTCAATGAGCAGTTCTTC. V is TRBV15 and J is TRBJ2-1, with 7 bases identical to TRBD1. Trimming at V came to 4 bases and at J to 6 bases, leaving 3 bases not matched to a gene. The V gene's germline CDR1 is LNHNV and CDR2 YYDKDF (reference sequence). CDR3 size: 13 residues.

Concerning this clonotype: Mismatch with germline at one junction end may stem from a read error. The chain joins TRBV4-3 to TRBJ2-7; D gene uncertain. This CDR3 is built from 13 residues. CDR1 LGHNA and CDR2 YSLEER come from the germline V gene. CDR3 sequence reads: CASSQGASSEQYF. The CDR3 nucleotides read TGCGCCAGCAGCCAAGGTGCCTCCTCCGAGCAGTACTTC.